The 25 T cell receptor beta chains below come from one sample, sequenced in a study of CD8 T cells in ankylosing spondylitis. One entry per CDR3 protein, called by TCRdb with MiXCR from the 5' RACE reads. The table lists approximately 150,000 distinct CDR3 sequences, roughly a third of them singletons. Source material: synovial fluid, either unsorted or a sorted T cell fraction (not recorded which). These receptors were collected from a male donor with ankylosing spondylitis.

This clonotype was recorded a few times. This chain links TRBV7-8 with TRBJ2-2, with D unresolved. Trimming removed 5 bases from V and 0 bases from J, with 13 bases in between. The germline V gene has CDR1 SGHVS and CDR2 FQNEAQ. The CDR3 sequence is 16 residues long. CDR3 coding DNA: TGTGCCAGCAGCCCCCTGGCTAAGACGAACACCGGGGAGCTGTTTTTT. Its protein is CASSPLAKTNTGELFF.

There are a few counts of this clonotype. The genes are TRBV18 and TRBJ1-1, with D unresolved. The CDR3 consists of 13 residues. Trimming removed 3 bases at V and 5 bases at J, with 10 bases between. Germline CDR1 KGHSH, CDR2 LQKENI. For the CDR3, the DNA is TGTGCCAGCTCACCGCCTTCAAGGACTGAAGCTTTCTTT. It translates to CASSPPSRTEAFF.

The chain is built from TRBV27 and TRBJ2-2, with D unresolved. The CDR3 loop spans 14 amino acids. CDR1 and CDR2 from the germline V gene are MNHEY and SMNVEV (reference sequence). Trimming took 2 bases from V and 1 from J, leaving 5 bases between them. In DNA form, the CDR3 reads TGTGCCAGCAGTTTACGACTGAACACCGGGGAGCTGTTTTTT. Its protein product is CASSLRLNTGELFF.

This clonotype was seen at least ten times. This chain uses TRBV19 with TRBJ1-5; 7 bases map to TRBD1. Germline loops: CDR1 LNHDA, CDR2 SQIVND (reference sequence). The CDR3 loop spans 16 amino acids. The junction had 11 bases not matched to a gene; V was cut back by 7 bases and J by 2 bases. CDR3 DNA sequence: TGTGCCAGTACTCGTAGGGGGCAGTTCGGCAATCAGCCCCAGCATTTT. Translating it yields CASTRRGQFGNQPQHF.

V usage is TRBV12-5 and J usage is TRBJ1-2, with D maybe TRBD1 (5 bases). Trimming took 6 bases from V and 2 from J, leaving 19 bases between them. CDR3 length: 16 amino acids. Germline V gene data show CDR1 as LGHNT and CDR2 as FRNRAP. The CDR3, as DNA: TGTGCTAGTGGCCCTCTACCGAGGCAGGGAAACTATGGCTACACCTTC. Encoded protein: CASGPLPRQGNYGYTF.

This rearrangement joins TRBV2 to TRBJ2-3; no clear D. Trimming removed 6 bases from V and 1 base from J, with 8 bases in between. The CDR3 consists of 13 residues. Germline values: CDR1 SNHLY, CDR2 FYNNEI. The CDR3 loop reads CASRGIRTDTQYF. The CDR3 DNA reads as TGTGCCAGCAGAGGGATACGCACAGATACGCAGTATTTT.

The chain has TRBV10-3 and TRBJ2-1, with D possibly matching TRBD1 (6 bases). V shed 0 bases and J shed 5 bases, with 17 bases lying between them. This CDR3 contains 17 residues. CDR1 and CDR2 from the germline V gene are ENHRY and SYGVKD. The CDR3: CAISESIGQQGNNEQFF. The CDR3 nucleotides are TGTGCCATCAGTGAGTCGATAGGGCAACAGGGTAACAATGAGCAGTTCTTC.

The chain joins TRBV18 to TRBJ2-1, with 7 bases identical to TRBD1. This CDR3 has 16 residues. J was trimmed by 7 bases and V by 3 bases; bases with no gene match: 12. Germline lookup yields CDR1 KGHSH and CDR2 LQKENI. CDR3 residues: CASSPQGVKAINEQFF. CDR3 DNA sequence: TGTGCCAGCTCACCCCAGGGGGTGAAGGCCATTAATGAGCAGTTCTTC.

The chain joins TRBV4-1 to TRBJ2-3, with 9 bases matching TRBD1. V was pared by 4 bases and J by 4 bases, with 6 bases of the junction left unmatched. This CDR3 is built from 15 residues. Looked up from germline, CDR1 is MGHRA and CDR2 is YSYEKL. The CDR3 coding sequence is TGCGCCAGCAGCCGGGGGGACAGGGACTCAGATACGCAGTATTTT. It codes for CASSRGDRDSDTQYF.

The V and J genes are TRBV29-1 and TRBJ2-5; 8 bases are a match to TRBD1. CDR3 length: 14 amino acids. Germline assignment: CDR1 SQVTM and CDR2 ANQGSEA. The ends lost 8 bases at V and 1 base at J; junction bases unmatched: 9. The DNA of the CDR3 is TGCAGCACCGTAGGACAGGGTATCCAAGAGACCCAGTACTTC. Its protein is CSTVGQGIQETQYF.

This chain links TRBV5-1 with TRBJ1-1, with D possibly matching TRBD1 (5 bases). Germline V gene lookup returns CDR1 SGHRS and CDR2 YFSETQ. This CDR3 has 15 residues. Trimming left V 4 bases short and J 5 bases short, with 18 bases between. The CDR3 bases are TGCGCCAGCAGCCCTGGACCCGGGACCGCGACTGAAGCTTTCTTT. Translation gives CASSPGPGTATEAFF.

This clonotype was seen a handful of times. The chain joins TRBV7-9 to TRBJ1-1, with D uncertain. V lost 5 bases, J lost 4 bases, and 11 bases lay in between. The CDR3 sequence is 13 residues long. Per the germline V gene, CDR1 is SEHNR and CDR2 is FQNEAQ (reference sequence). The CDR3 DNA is TGTGCCAGCAGCCGGACCCGGGGCACTGAAGCTTTCTTT. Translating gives CASSRTRGTEAFF.

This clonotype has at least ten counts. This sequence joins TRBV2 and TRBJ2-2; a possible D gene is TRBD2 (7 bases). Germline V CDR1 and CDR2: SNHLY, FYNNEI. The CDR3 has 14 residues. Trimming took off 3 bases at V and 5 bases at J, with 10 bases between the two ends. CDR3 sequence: CASSDGRGTGELFF. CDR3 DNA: TGTGCCAGCAGTGATGGGAGGGGGACCGGGGAGCTGTTTTTT.

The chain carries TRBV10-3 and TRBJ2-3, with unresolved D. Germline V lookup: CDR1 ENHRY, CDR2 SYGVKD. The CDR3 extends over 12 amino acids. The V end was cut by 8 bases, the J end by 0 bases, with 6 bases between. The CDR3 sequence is CAISASTDTQYF. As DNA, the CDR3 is TGTGCCATCTCCGCTAGCACAGATACGCAGTATTTT.

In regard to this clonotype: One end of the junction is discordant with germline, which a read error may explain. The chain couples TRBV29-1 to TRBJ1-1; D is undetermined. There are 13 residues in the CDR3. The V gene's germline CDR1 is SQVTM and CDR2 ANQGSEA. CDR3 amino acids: CSVSQALNTEAVF. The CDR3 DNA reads TGCAGCGTTAGTCAGGCCCTGAACACTGAAGCTGTCTTT. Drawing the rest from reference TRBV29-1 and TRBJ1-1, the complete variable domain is SAVISQKPSRDICQRGTSLTIQCQVDSQVTMMFWYRQQPGQSLTLIATANQGSEATYESGFVIDKFPISRPNLTFSTLTVSNMSPEDSSIYLCSVSQALNTEAVFGQGTRLTVV.

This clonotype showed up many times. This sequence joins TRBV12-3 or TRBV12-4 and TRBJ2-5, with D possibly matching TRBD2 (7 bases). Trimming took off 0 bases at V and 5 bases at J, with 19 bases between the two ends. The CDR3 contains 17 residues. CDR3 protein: CASSLALKGGQVETQYF. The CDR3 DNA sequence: TGTGCCAGCAGTTTAGCGCTAAAGGGGGGGCAGGTGGAGACCCAGTACTTC.

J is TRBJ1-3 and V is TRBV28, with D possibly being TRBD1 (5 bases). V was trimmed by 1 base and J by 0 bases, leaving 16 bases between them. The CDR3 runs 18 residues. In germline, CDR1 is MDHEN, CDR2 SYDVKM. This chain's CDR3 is CASSLFETAADSGNTIYF. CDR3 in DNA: TGTGCCAGCAGTTTATTTGAGACAGCTGCTGACTCTGGAAACACCATATATTTT.

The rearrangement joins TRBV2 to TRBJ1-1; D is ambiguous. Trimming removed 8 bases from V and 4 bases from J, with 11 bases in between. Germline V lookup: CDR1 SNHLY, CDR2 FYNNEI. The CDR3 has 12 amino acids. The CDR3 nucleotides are TGTGCCAGCGGTGTGATGGGCACTGAAGCTTTCTTT. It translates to CASGVMGTEAFF.

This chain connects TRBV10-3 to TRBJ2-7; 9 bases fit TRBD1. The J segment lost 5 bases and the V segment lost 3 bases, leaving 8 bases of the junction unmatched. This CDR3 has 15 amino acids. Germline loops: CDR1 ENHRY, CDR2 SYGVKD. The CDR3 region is CAISETGTGPHEQYF. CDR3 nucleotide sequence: TGTGCCATCAGTGAAACTGGGACAGGGCCGCACGAGCAGTACTTC.

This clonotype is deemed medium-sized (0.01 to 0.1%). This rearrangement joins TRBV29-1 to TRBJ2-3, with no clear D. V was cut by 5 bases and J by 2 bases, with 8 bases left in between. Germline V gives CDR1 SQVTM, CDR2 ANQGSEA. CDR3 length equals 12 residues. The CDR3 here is CSVLESTDTQYF. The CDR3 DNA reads TGCAGCGTTTTGGAATCCACAGATACGCAGTATTTT.

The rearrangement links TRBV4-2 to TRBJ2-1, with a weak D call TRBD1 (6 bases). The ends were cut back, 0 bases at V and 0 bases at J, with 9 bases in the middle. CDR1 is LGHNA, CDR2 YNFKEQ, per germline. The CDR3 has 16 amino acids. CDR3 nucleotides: TGTGCCAGCAGCCAAGAAGGACAGAGCTCCTACAATGAGCAGTTCTTC. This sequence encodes CASSQEGQSSYNEQFF.

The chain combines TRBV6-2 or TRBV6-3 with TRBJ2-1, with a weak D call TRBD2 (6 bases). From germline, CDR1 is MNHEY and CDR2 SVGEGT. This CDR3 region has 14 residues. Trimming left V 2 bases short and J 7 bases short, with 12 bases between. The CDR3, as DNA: TGTGCCAGCAGTTACGGGGCTAGCGTTAATGAGCAGTTCTTC. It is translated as CASSYGASVNEQFF.

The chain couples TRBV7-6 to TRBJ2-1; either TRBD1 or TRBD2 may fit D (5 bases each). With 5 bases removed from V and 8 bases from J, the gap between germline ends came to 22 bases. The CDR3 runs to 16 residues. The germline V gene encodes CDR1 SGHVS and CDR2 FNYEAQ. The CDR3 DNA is TGTGCCAGCAGCCACCTTTTGACGGGGCCCGACCATGAGCAGTTCTTC. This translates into CASSHLLTGPDHEQFF. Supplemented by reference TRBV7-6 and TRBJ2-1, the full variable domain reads GAGVSQSPRYKVTKRGQDVALRCDPISGHVSLYWYRQALGQGPEFLTYFNYEAQQDKSGLPNDRFSAERPEGSISTLTIQRTEQRDSAMYRCASSHLLTGPDHEQFFGPGTRLTVL.

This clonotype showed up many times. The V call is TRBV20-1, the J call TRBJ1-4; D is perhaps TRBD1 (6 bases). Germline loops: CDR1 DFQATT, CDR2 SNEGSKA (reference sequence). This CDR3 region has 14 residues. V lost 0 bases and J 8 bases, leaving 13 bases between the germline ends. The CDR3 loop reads CSARDRRGQEKLFF. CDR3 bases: TGCAGTGCTAGAGATCGACGGGGGCAGGAAAAACTGTTTTTT.

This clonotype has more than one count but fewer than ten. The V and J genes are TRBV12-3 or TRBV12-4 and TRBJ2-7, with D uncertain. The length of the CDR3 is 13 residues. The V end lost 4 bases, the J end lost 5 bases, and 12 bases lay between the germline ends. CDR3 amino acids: CASSWSPGHEQYF. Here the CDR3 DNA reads TGTGCCAGCAGTTGGTCACCAGGCCACGAGCAGTACTTC.